Below, one T cell receptor (beta chain) is given with its context. Its cognate antigen is unknown. Reverse transcription of extracted RNA yielded cDNA, which provided the sequencing template. Clones were sequenced by immunoSEQ multiplex PCR, and TCRdb holds only the in-frame ones, with some missing. This table holds approximately 180,000 clones, 53% found once. Treatment: oral pan-JAK inhibitor, 5-10 mg twice daily. This sample was taken from a study of CD8+ T cells in alopecia areata. Study conclusions and caveats: Amid tofacitinib therapy, many expanded lesional clones stayed present in scalp and blood.

Germline V lookup: CDR1 SGHDN, CDR2 FVKESK. The V end was cut by 4 bases, the J end by 4 bases, with 18 bases between. The CDR3 consists of 16 residues. This specimen was CD8+ T cells sorted from blood, taken at week 24, from a patient treated with tofacitinib. The V gene is TRBV14, the J gene TRBJ2-3; the D gene is possibly TRBD2 (5 bases). The sequence was collected from a human donor with alopecia areata. The CDR3: CASSPLEEVRADTQYF. CDR3 coding DNA: TGTGCCAGCAGCCCATTGGAGGAGGTTAGGGCAGATACGCAGTATTTT.